This is a list of T cell receptor beta chains from one sample in a study of T cells in Graves' hyperthyroidism and ophthalmopathy. TCRdb itself ran the multiplex PCR reads through MiXCR, one entry per CDR3 protein. This sample has about 320,000 distinct CDR3 sequences, with approximately 16% found just once. Sequenced input: blood. The source is a man aged 30-40 years with Graves' hyperthyroidism. CDR3s include the opening cysteine and the closing phenylalanine or tryptophan. D genes are given only for firm matches. Size is omitted from some rows. Given values are once, few, many or a class for expanded clones.

clone_size d_call j_call v_call cdr3_nt cdr3_aa
few TRBD1 TRBJ1-5 TRBV18 TGTGCCAGCTCAGAAAATAGACAGGGAGGGAATCAGCCCCAGCATTTT CASSENRQGGNQPQHF
many NA TRBJ1-2 TRBV5-1 TGCGCCAGCAGCTACCAACAAAACTATGGCTACACCTTC CASSYQQNYGYTF
many NA TRBJ2-5 TRBV28 TGTGCCAGCAGCCGAATAGAGACCCAGTACTTC CASSRIETQYF
NA TRBD1 TRBJ2-3 TRBV4-2 TGTGCCAGCAGCCATGGGACAGGGACAGATACGCAGTATTTT CASSHGTGTDTQYF
NA NA TRBJ2-7 TRBV3-1 TGTGCCAGCAGCCAGGTAGGGGAGCAGTACTTC CASSQVGEQYF
once NA TRBJ1-3 TRBV29-1 TGCAGCGTTGGTCCCTCTGGAAACACCATATATTTT CSVGPSGNTIYF
many NA TRBJ2-5 TRBV2 TGTGCCAGCAACTTCCGGGGCGGCCAAGAGACCCAGTACTTC CASNFRGGQETQYF
NA NA TRBJ1-2 TRBV5-6 TGTGCCAGCAGCTTGGAGGACTCCTATGGCTACACCTTC CASSLEDSYGYTF
NA NA TRBJ1-5 TRBV2 TGTGCCAGTAGACAGGTTGAACAGCCCCAGCATTTT CASRQVEQPQHF
NA TRBD1 TRBJ2-7 TRBV28 TGTGCCAGCAGCGTAGGATCCGGGACAGGCACCTACGAGCAGTACTTC CASSVGSGTGTYEQYF
NA NA TRBJ1-3 TRBV2 TGTGCCAGCAGTGAAAACCCGTCGTGGAACACCATATATTTT CASSENPSWNTIYF
few NA TRBJ1-2 TRBV25-1 TGTGCCAGCAGTGAAAGCCTTAACTATGGCTACACCTTC CASSESLNYGYTF
few TRBD1 TRBJ2-7 TRBV3-1 TGTGCCAGCAGCCTAACCGGGGACAGGGACTACGAGCAGTACTTC CASSLTGDRDYEQYF
NA NA TRBJ2-3 TRBV20-1 TGCAGTGCTAGAATTCATACTAAATCCCCAGATACGCAGTATTTT CSARIHTKSPDTQYF
NA TRBD1 TRBJ2-7 TRBV9 TGTGCCAGCAGCGTAGGGGACAGAACTCCCTACGAGCAGTACTTC CASSVGDRTPYEQYF
NA NA TRBJ2-1 TRBV19 TGTGCCAGTAGTATAAGGGGGGGCACTAGGAGCTCCTACAATGAGCAGTTCTTC CASSIRGGTRSSYNEQFF
few NA TRBJ2-1 TRBV7-9 TGTGCCAGCAGGTACATACAGGGCTCCGGTGAGCAGTTCTTC CASRYIQGSGEQFF
few NA TRBJ2-2 TRBV25-1 TGTGCCAGCAGTGAGTGGACGGGGAACACCGGGGAGCTGTTTTTT CASSEWTGNTGELFF
NA NA TRBJ2-3 TRBV9 TGTGCCAGCAGCGTGGGTGAGGGGGGCACAGATACGCAGTATTTT CASSVGEGGTDTQYF
many TRBD1 TRBJ2-1 TRBV24-1 TGTGCCACCAGTGAATCTGGGACAGGGGGCAATGAGCAGTTCTTC CATSESGTGGNEQFF
many TRBD1 TRBJ2-3 TRBV5-1 TGCGCCAGCAGCCCACAGGGGATCCTCACAGATACGCAGTATTTT CASSPQGILTDTQYF
few NA TRBJ1-1 TRBV5-1 TGCGCCAGCAGCTTAGCTTTCTTT CASSLAFF
many TRBD2 TRBJ2-7 TRBV11-1 TGTGCCAGCAGCCCTCGACTAGCCGCACTTCACGAGCAGTACTTC CASSPRLAALHEQYF
few NA TRBJ2-7 TRBV27 TGTGCCAGCACCCTCGGGCCCCTCTACGAGCAGTACTTC CASTLGPLYEQYF
NA NA TRBJ1-3 TRBV11-2 TGTGCCAGCAGCTTCGAGAAAAGCCCTGGAAACACCATATATTTT CASSFEKSPGNTIYF
few NA TRBJ2-7 TRBV7-2 TGTGCCAGCAGCCCTCAGCGGAGGGCGGAGCAGTACTTC CASSPQRRAEQYF
many NA TRBJ2-3 TRBV20-1 TGCACAAGTGGGGAGAGCGGCACAGATACGCAGTATTTT CTSGESGTDTQYF
few TRBD1 TRBJ2-4 TRBV9 TGTGCCAGCAGCACCTGGGACAGGGAAAACATTCAGTACTTC CASSTWDRENIQYF
NA NA TRBJ1-1 TRBV5-5 TGCGCCAGCAGCTTGTCGGGGGGGCGAGTGGGGGCTGAAGCTTTCTTT CASSLSGGRVGAEAFF
NA NA TRBJ1-6 TRBV30 TGTGCCTGGAGTGTGGGGGCGGGTGATTCACCCCTCCACTTT CAWSVGAGDSPLHF
many TRBD2 TRBJ2-1 TRBV3-1 TGTGCCAGCAGCCAAGGGCGCGGGAGGGAGCCGTTCTTC CASSQGRGREPFF
few NA TRBJ1-4 TRBV7-9 TGTGCCAGCAGCTCTACAGGGCCGTCTAATGAAAAACTGTTTTTT CASSSTGPSNEKLFF
many TRBD1 TRBJ1-2 TRBV5-1 TGCGCCAGCAGCTTATCGGACAGGAGGCCGTATGGCTACACCTTC CASSLSDRRPYGYTF
NA NA TRBJ2-2 TRBV7-9 TGTGCCAGCAGCTCCTGGGCTTTACGCGCCGGGGAGCTGTTTTTT CASSSWALRAGELFF
many NA TRBJ2-7 TRBV27 TGTGCCAGCAGTCTTCTGGGGAGTGGCCACGAGCAGTACTTC CASSLLGSGHEQYF
NA NA TRBJ2-5 TRBV29-1 TGCAGCGTTGAAGAAGAGGGTGAGACCCAGTACTTC CSVEEEGETQYF
few NA TRBJ2-7 TRBV5-6 TGTGCCAGCAGCTTGGCCGAGAACGAGCAGTACTTC CASSLAENEQYF
once NA TRBJ2-1 TRBV29-1 TGCAGCGGGGGCACCAGGGGCTCCTACAATGAGCAGTTCTTC CSGGTRGSYNEQFF
NA TRBD1 TRBJ1-4 TRBV18 TGTGCCAGCTCTTGGGGACAGTCTAATGAAAAACTGTTTTTT CASSWGQSNEKLFF
NA NA TRBJ2-1 TRBV20-1 TGCAGTGCTAGAGTAAGAAGAAGCTCCTACAATGAGCAGTTCTTC CSARVRRSSYNEQFF
NA NA TRBJ2-5 TRBV9 TGTGCCAGCAGCGTAGGGACTGACCAAGAGACCCAGTACTTC CASSVGTDQETQYF
many NA TRBJ1-1 TRBV5-1 TGCGCCAGCAGCTTGGAACCGGTGGACACTGAAGCTTTCTTT CASSLEPVDTEAFF
many NA TRBJ2-7 TRBV7-9 TGTGCCAGCAGCTCGTCTTTGGCAGGAAAAGCCTACGAGCAGTACTTC CASSSSLAGKAYEQYF
many NA TRBJ1-5 TRBV2 TGTGCCAGCAGTGGCCTGGGTCAGCCCCAGCATTTT CASSGLGQPQHF
many NA TRBJ2-7 TRBV20-1 TGCAGTGCTAGAGTTGCTAAGGGCAGCACCTACGAGCAGTACTTC CSARVAKGSTYEQYF
NA NA TRBJ2-5 TRBV5-4 TGTGCCAGCAGCTCCGGTGGGTTCCAAGAGACCCAGTACTTC CASSSGGFQETQYF
many TRBD2 TRBJ2-1 TRBV7-8 TGTGCCAGCAGCTTACCGGGTCTAGCGGGAGGCCGGGTTGAGCAGTTCTTC CASSLPGLAGGRVEQFF
many NA TRBJ2-5 TRBV20-1 TGCAGTGCCCACTCGGTAGGGGGAGAGACCCAGTACTTC CSAHSVGGETQYF
many TRBD1 TRBJ2-1 TRBV2 TGTGCCAGCAGTTCGGGACAGGGGGCTCGCTCCTACAATGAGCAGTTCTTC CASSSGQGARSYNEQFF
few NA TRBJ1-5 TRBV24-1 TGTGCCACCAGTGATAACCGGGGGAGCAATCAGCCCCAGCATTTT CATSDNRGSNQPQHF
NA NA TRBJ2-3 TRBV5-4 TGTGCCAGCTCCCCCCAGGGGATTAGCACAGATACGCAGTATTTT CASSPQGISTDTQYF
NA NA TRBJ2-1 TRBV20-1 TGCAGTGCCCTATATTGGGAGAGCCCCTACAATGAGCAGTTCTTC CSALYWESPYNEQFF
few TRBD2 TRBJ2-7 TRBV3-1 TGTGCCAGCAGCCAAGTGGGAGGGCCGGTCTACGAGCAGTACTTC CASSQVGGPVYEQYF